This TCR beta chain was retrieved from a study of cytomegalovirus exposure and HLA in healthy donors. The PCR employed 60 Vbeta primers together with 13 Jbeta primers. Under the authors' procedure: Later, 80 million or so unique TCR beta chains were counted in an analysis, and about 10 million of them were shared. Here immunoSEQ multiplex PCR was the method, and the copy in TCRdb shows in-frame clones only, minus some. V and J calls and clone size are those listed in that table; D and trimming were worked out from the DNA. Of 150,000 or so clones in the sample, roughly 80% were seen once. Whole-study results and caveats: The classifier reportedly diagnosed cytomegalovirus status with high specificity and sensitivity. Association of roughly 17,000 TCR beta sequences with HLA alleles was found at 0.05 false discovery rate in a later analysis.

As to this clone: Its antigen is unknown.

V was pared by 1 base and J by 5 bases, with 5 bases between. The CDR3 sequence is 12 residues long. Germline values: CDR1 SGHTA, CDR2 FQGNSA. Sequenced: PBMCs. The J gene is TRBJ2-5, the V gene TRBV7-2; D gene uncertain. The sequence was collected from a male donor in good health and CMV-seronegative. The CDR3 spells CASSLVVETQYF. CDR3 bases: TGTGCCAGCAGCTTAGTCGTGGAGACCCAGTACTTC.